The 14 T cell receptor beta chains below come from one sample, sequenced in a study of blood T cells in healthy people across ages. A second 7 to 11 cycle PCR used barcoded and J-beta primers. TCRdb re-called the 5' RACE reads with MiXCR, one entry per CDR3 protein. The table shows fewer than 1.5 million distinct CDR3 sequences, with approximately 40% occurring only once. Sequencing used blood. These receptor sequences come from a woman under 30 in good health.

This chain connects TRBV6-5 to TRBJ2-2; D remains ambiguous. Germline assignment: CDR1 MNHEY and CDR2 SVGAGI. With 7 bases removed from V and 6 bases from J, the gap between germline ends came to 15 bases. CDR3 length: 14 amino acids. The CDR3 sequence: CASNQLRTAGELFF. The CDR3 nucleotides read TGTGCCAGCAACCAATTGCGTACCGCCGGGGAGCTGTTTTTT.

V usage is TRBV27 and J usage is TRBJ2-1; TRBD2 is a possible D gene (5 bases). Per the germline V gene, CDR1 is MNHEY and CDR2 is SMNVEV (reference sequence). The length of the CDR3 is 15 residues. V was cut by 7 bases and J by 8 bases, with 21 bases left in between. The CDR3 coding sequence is TGTGCCAGCATGGGCGGGTTGGTGCCTAGGGATGAGCAGTTCTTC. This translates into CASMGGLVPRDEQFF.

This chain links TRBV20-1 with TRBJ1-5; 7 positions agree with TRBD1. J lost 2 bases, V lost 3 bases, and 1 base had no gene match. The CDR3 has 13 residues. Germline lookup yields CDR1 DFQATT and CDR2 SNEGSKA (reference sequence). The CDR3 sequence: CSASDRGNQPQHF. Written as DNA, the CDR3 is TGCAGTGCTAGTGACAGGGGCAATCAGCCCCAGCATTTT.

V usage is TRBV7-6 and J usage is TRBJ2-3; 13 positions agree with TRBD2. From germline, CDR1 is SGHVS and CDR2 FNYEAQ. J was trimmed by 6 bases and V by 5 bases; bases with no gene match: 11. CDR3 length equals 17 residues. Written as DNA, the CDR3 is TGTGCCAGCAGCCCTCTTGGACTAGCGGGGGCAGGTGATACGCAGTATTTT. This translates into CASSPLGLAGAGDTQYF.

This clonotype was recorded many times. The J gene is TRBJ1-6, the V gene TRBV12-3 or TRBV12-4; no clear D gene. V was shortened by 6 bases and J by 3 bases, with 15 bases between the two germline ends. The CDR3 has 16 amino acids. The CDR3 DNA reads as TGTGCCAGCAGCCCGGAGGCGACAATCTATAATTCACCCCTCCACTTT. Its protein is CASSPEATIYNSPLHF.

In its sample, this clonotype was seen once. One junction end does not reproduce the germline sequence, and a read error may be involved. The chain recombines TRBV25-1 with TRBJ2-3; D ambiguous. Germline CDR1 is MGHDK and CDR2 is SYGVNS. This CDR3 region has 16 residues. The CDR3 bases are TGTGCCAGCAGTGAAAGGGCATCTCGGTACACAGATGCGCAGTATTTT. This encodes CASSERASRYTDAQYF.

This clonotype appeared a single time. The V and J genes are TRBV27 and TRBJ2-1; no firm D call. The germline V gene has CDR1 MNHEY and CDR2 SMNVEV (reference sequence). This CDR3 is 16 amino acids long. Between the trimmed V and J ends, which lost 5 bases and 10 bases, there was a span of 24 bases. CDR3 coding DNA: TGTGCCAGCAGTCCCCGGACGGGTTTCCTACGGGTCGAGCAGTTCTTC. Encoded protein: CASSPRTGFLRVEQFF.

The J gene is TRBJ2-3, the V gene TRBV12-3 or TRBV12-4; the D is unclear. Trimming stripped 0 bases from V and 2 bases from J, with 12 bases between. The CDR3 is made up of 16 amino acids. This CDR3 is CASSLANSSNTDTQYF. CDR3 bases: TGTGCCAGCAGTTTAGCCAATAGCAGTAACACAGATACGCAGTATTTT.

CDR3 DNA sequence: TGCAGTGCTAGACCAACTAGCGGTGGCCCCTACAATGAGCAGTACTTC. Translation: CSARPTSGGPYNEQYF. The chain is built from TRBV20-1 and TRBJ2-5; TRBD2 agrees at 8 bases. The CDR3 length is 16 residues. Unmatched junction bases numbered 19, after V lost 2 bases and J lost 11 bases. CDR1 is DFQATT, CDR2 SNEGSKA, per germline (reference sequence).

This clonotype was observed a handful of times. The chain combines TRBV5-1 with TRBJ2-3; 7 bases are a match to TRBD2. Germline V gives CDR1 SGHRS, CDR2 YFSETQ. This CDR3 spans 14 amino acids. After removal of 7 bases from V and 2 bases from J, the junction contained 7 bases not matched to a gene. The CDR3 loop reads CASCGGRATDTQYF. CDR3 nucleotides: TGCGCCAGCTGCGGCGGGAGAGCCACAGATACGCAGTATTTT.

The chain combines TRBV6-5 with TRBJ2-5; 9 positions match TRBD2. The CDR3 totals 16 residues. J was trimmed by 11 bases and V by 0 bases; bases with no gene match: 13. Germline V gene sequence: CDR1 MNHEY, CDR2 SVGAGI. The chain's CDR3 is CASSYSIASGANEQYF. The CDR3 bases are TGTGCCAGCAGTTACTCGATTGCTAGCGGGGCCAATGAGCAGTACTTC.

This chain links TRBV4-1 with TRBJ1-2; D uncertain. V lost 0 bases, J lost 0 bases, and 11 bases lay in between. Per germline, CDR1 MGHRA and CDR2 YSYEKL. There are 16 residues in the CDR3. The CDR3 bases are TGCGCCAGCAGCCAAGATCGATCTACCCCTAACTATGGCTACACCTTC. It specifies CASSQDRSTPNYGYTF.

This rearrangement joins TRBV12-3 or TRBV12-4 to TRBJ1-5; 10 bases map to TRBD1. The CDR3 runs to 15 residues. The trim removed 4 bases at V and 5 bases at J, leaving 5 bases unmatched. In DNA form, the CDR3 reads TGTGCCAGCAGTTCCGGACAGGGGGATTATCAGCCCCAGCATTTT. Encoded protein: CASSSGQGDYQPQHF.

This clonotype has a handful of counts. This chain uses TRBV20-1 with TRBJ2-5; D is tentatively TRBD1 or TRBD2 (6 bases each). The CDR3 is 14 residues long. Germline CDR1 DFQATT, CDR2 SNEGSKA (reference sequence). Between the trimmed V and J ends, which lost 3 bases and 11 bases, there was a span of 22 bases. CDR3 coding DNA: TGCAGTGCTAGTCCCGGGGGCAGCGTCAATGAGCAGTACTTC. This codes for CSASPGGSVNEQYF.